The rows below give T cell receptor beta chains drawn from one sample of a study of blood T cell repertoires in COVID-19. The assay was immunoSEQ multiplex PCR, and TCRdb's table has in-frame clones only and misses some. Of about 300,000 clones in the sample, 87% were seen once. Sequenced sample: peripheral blood. The receptors come from a man aged 18 to 29 with active or convalescent COVID-19. The CDR3 runs from the conserved cysteine through the conserved F or W. D genes are given only for firm matches. Some rows mark clone size as missing; the rest say once, few, many or name a class of expanded clone.

TRBV5-5	NA	NA	TRBJ1-1	CASSLGLSIEAFF	TGTGCCAGCAGCTTGGGACTCTCGATTGAAGCTTTCTTT
TRBV14	NA	NA	TRBJ2-2	CASSHVNTGELFF	TGTGCCAGCAGCCACGTGAACACCGGGGAGCTGTTTTTT
TRBV2	NA	NA	TRBJ1-1	CASMGSIGPLRGEAFF	TGTGCCAGCATGGGGTCCATAGGCCCGCTCCGGGGGGAAGCTTTCTTT
TRBV28	once	NA	TRBJ2-2	CASSLFGIANTGELFF	TGTGCCAGCAGTTTATTCGGGATTGCGAACACCGGGGAGCTGTTTTTT
TRBV11-1	NA	TRBD2	TRBJ2-5	CASSSGLAGVVETQYF	TGTGCCAGCAGCTCCGGACTAGCGGGAGTGGTAGAGACCCAGTACTTC
TRBV11-1	NA	NA	TRBJ2-7	CASSFLAEATYEQYF	TGTGCCAGCAGCTTTTTAGCGGAGGCGACCTACGAGCAGTACTTC
TRBV6-1	few	NA	TRBJ1-2	CASSEVEGSYGYTF	TGTGCCAGCAGTGAAGTGGAGGGGAGCTATGGCTACACCTTC
TRBV12-3/TRBV12-4	NA	NA	TRBJ1-2	CASSPLANYGYTF	TGTGCCAGCAGTCCACTTGCTAACTATGGCTACACCTTC
TRBV2	NA	TRBD1	TRBJ1-4	CATLYGTGVEKLFF	TGTGCCACCCTGTACGGGACAGGGGTCGAAAAACTGTTTTTT
TRBV5-8	NA	NA	TRBJ2-3	CASSRAERDTQYF	TGTGCCAGCAGCCGAGCGGAGAGAGATACGCAGTATTTT
TRBV27	NA	NA	TRBJ2-2	CASSLGTNTGELFF	TGTGCCAGCAGTTTAGGGACAAACACCGGGGAGCTGTTTTTT
TRBV4-1	NA	NA	TRBJ2-5	CASSQLGGGRGPETQYF	TGCGCCAGCAGCCAATTAGGGGGAGGGAGGGGCCCGGAGACCCAGTACTTC
TRBV29-1	NA	NA	TRBJ1-5	CSVRTYSNQPQHF	TGCAGCGTTCGGACATATAGCAATCAGCCCCAGCATTTT
TRBV18	NA	NA	TRBJ2-2	CASSLPSTDTGELFF	TGTGCCAGCTCACTACCGTCGACAGACACCGGGGAGCTGTTTTTT
TRBV5-6	once	NA	TRBJ2-1	CASSLGASGTSYNEQFF	TGTGCCAGCAGCTTAGGGGCTTCGGGGACTTCCTACAATGAGCAGTTCTTC
TRBV18	once	NA	TRBJ2-2	CASSTEGQYTGELFF	TGTGCCAGCTCGACGGAGGGACAGTACACCGGGGAGCTGTTTTTT
TRBV11-2	NA	NA	TRBJ1-1	CASSLTRRGTEAFF	TGTGCCAGCAGCTTAACCCGCAGGGGAACTGAAGCTTTCTTT
TRBV4-2	NA	TRBD1	TRBJ2-1	CASSRDSYNEQFF	TGTGCCAGCAGTCGGGACAGTTACAATGAGCAGTTCTTC
TRBV6-6	few	NA	TRBJ1-6	CASSFQGANSPLHF	TGTGCCAGCAGTTTCCAGGGCGCTAATTCACCCCTCCACTTT
TRBV10-3	NA	TRBD1	TRBJ2-7	CAISPGTGYEQYF	TGTGCCATCAGTCCCGGGACAGGCTACGAGCAGTACTTC
TRBV28	once	NA	TRBJ2-1	CASTPLGAGEHNEQFF	TGTGCCAGCACCCCTTTAGGGGCTGGCGAACACAATGAGCAGTTCTTC
TRBV2	once	TRBD1	TRBJ1-2	CASLDRVGGYTF	TGTGCCAGCCTTGACAGGGTGGGTGGCTACACCTTC
TRBV4-1	NA	TRBD1	TRBJ1-5	CASSQGQGSNQPQHF	TGCGCCAGCAGCCAGGGACAGGGGAGCAATCAGCCCCAGCATTTT
TRBV2	NA	NA	TRBJ1-1	CASSRETGNTEAFF	TGTGCCAGCAGTCGAGAAACAGGGAACACTGAAGCTTTCTTT
TRBV7-8	few	TRBD1	TRBJ1-5	CASSLGQGYQPQHF	TGTGCCAGCAGCTTAGGACAGGGGTATCAGCCCCAGCATTTT
TRBV27	NA	TRBD1	TRBJ1-6	CASSRTGLSSYNSPLHF	TGTGCCAGCAGTCGGACAGGGTTGAGCTCCTATAATTCACCCCTCCACTTT
TRBV10-3	NA	TRBD1	TRBJ1-1	CAISRQGEVTEAFF	TGTGCCATCAGTAGACAGGGTGAGGTCACTGAAGCTTTCTTT
TRBV5-1	NA	TRBD2	TRBJ2-1	CASSLGLAGGPYDEQFF	TGCGCCAGCAGCTTGGGACTAGCGGGAGGGCCTTACGATGAGCAGTTCTTC
TRBV6-5	once	NA	TRBJ1-5	CASSSTDNQPQHF	TGTGCCAGCAGTTCGACAGATAATCAGCCCCAGCATTTT
TRBV25-1	NA	TRBD2	TRBJ2-5	CASTRGSGGSIQETQYF	TGTGCCAGCACCCGGGGGAGCGGGGGAAGCATCCAAGAGACCCAGTACTTC
TRBV27	NA	NA	TRBJ1-2	CASSFTPSYGYTF	TGTGCCAGCAGTTTCACACCCAGTTATGGCTACACCTTC
TRBV5-1	NA	TRBD2	TRBJ2-5	CASSLGTSGQETQYF	TGCGCCAGCAGCTTAGGGACTAGCGGCCAAGAGACCCAGTACTTC
TRBV5-5	NA	TRBD1	TRBJ2-1	CASSFFPGQAYNEQFF	TGTGCCAGCAGCTTCTTTCCGGGACAGGCTTACAATGAGCAGTTCTTC
TRBV5-4	NA	TRBD1	TRBJ1-6	CASSPTGGSSPLHF	TGTGCCAGCAGCCCGACAGGGGGAAGTTCACCCCTCCACTTT
TRBV7-2	NA	NA	TRBJ2-2	CASSLRGTGELFF	TGTGCCAGCAGCTTGCGGGGCACCGGGGAGCTGTTTTTT
TRBV28	NA	NA	TRBJ2-7	CASRGISVTYEQYF	TGTGCCAGCAGGGGAATTAGCGTCACCTACGAGCAGTACTTC
TRBV4-1	NA	NA	TRBJ2-1	CASSQGLGEQFF	TGCGCCAGCAGCCAAGGACTTGGTGAGCAGTTCTTC
TRBV6-5	NA	NA	TRBJ1-4	CASSYGRGLTNEKLFF	TGTGCCAGCAGTTACGGTCGGGGGTTAACTAATGAAAAACTGTTTTTT
TRBV25-1	NA	NA	TRBJ1-4	CASSDRLNEKLFF	TGTGCCAGCAGTGACAGACTTAATGAAAAACTGTTTTTT
TRBV5-5	NA	NA	TRBJ2-7	CASSTGGRGFNEQYF	TGTGCCAGCAGCACCGGTGGTCGGGGTTTTAACGAGCAGTACTTC
TRBV6-5	NA	NA	TRBJ1-4	CASRQNEKLFF	TGTGCCAGCAGACAGAATGAAAAACTGTTTTTT
TRBV7-2	NA	TRBD2	TRBJ2-1	CASSLGASGTEQFF	TGTGCCAGCAGCTTAGGGGCTAGCGGGACAGAGCAGTTCTTC
TRBV19	once	NA	TRBJ1-2	CASSIRGGYTF	TGTGCCAGTAGTATACGGGGTGGCTACACCTTC
TRBV6-1	NA	TRBD1	TRBJ2-7	CASSAARQGVRYEQYF	TGTGCCAGCAGTGCGGCCAGACAGGGGGTCAGGTACGAGCAGTACTTC
TRBV19	NA	TRBD1	TRBJ1-1	CASSIGDRGAYPNTEAFF	TGTGCCAGTAGTATAGGAGACAGGGGCGCCTACCCGAACACTGAAGCTTTCTTT
TRBV15	NA	NA	TRBJ1-5	CATSRDQARDNQPQHF	TGTGCCACCAGCAGAGATCAGGCGAGGGACAATCAGCCCCAGCATTTT
TRBV6-5	NA	NA	TRBJ1-1	CASSYPGIEAFF	TGTGCCAGCAGTTACCCAGGGATAGAAGCTTTCTTT
TRBV25-1	NA	NA	TRBJ2-3	CASSDAARGTQYF	TGTGCCAGCAGTGATGCTGCCCGCGGTACGCAGTATTTT
TRBV6-5	NA	TRBD1	TRBJ1-5	CASSPRDRGLLAQHF	TGTGCCAGCAGTCCCCGGGACAGGGGATTGTTGGCCCAGCATTTT
TRBV6-2/TRBV6-3	NA	NA	TRBJ2-7	CASSYRNLAYEQYF	TGTGCCAGCAGTTACAGGAATCTAGCTTACGAGCAGTACTTC